The source of this T cell receptor beta chain is a study of blood T cells in healthy people across ages. Through a sample-barcoded 5' primer and a J-beta primer mix, a second PCR was run for roughly 6 to 11 cycles. A single record per CDR3 protein comes from TCRdb applying MiXCR to the 5' RACE reads. The sample holds some 1.5 million distinct CDR3 sequences, approximately 28% seen once. Each sample yielded at least 6 micrograms of PBMC total RNA. The table lists this clonotype with a few counts. The antigen remains unidentified. The CDR3 is 14 amino acids. CDR1 is SQVTM, CDR2 ANQGSEA, per germline. The V gene end was trimmed by 7 bases and the J gene end by 0 bases; junction bases not matched to a gene: 7. Study-wide results and limits: Roughly linear age-related decline in beta diversity appeared, significant by age around 42.

Source material: blood. The rearrangement links TRBV29-1 to TRBJ2-5; 8 bases map to TRBD2. This TCR derives from a woman between 25 and 40 years old in good health. CDR3: CSAGSGGNQETQYF. The DNA for the CDR3 is TGCAGCGCTGGGAGCGGGGGAAACCAAGAGACCCAGTACTTC.